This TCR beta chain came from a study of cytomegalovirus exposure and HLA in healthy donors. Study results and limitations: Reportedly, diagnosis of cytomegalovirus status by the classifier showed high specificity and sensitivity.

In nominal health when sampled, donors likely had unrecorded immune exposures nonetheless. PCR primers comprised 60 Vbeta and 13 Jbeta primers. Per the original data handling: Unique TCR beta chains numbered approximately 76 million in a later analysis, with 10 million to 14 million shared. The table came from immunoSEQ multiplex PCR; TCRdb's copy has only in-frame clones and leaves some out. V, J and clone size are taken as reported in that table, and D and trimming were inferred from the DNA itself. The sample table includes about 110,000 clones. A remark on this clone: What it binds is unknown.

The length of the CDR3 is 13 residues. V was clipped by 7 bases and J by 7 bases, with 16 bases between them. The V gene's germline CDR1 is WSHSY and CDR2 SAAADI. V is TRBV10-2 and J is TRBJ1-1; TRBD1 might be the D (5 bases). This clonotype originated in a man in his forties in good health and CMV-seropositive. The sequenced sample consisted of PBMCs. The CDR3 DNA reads TGCGCCAGCATCCTTAGGACAAGCCATGAAGCTTTCTTT. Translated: CASILRTSHEAFF.